This is a list of T cell receptor beta chains from one sample in a study of blood T cell repertoires in COVID-19. Assay: immunoSEQ multiplex PCR; the TCRdb copy retains only in-frame clones and omits some. The repertoire includes about 180,000 clones, approximately 83% of them detected once, and over 7% sits in the top ten. The sequenced material came from peripheral blood. Receptors originate from a man aged 45 to 65 with active or convalescent COVID-19. Each CDR3 is given without its conserved first and last residue.

v_gene	j_gene	len	CDR3aa
TRBV7-6	TRBJ2-5	13	ASSSDFDRQETQY
TRBV5-6	TRBJ2-5	12	ASSLRVVGETQY
TRBV29-1	TRBJ2-1	13	SVEAGQVSYNEQF
TRBV12-5	TRBJ2-7	13	ASGKGTSGDYEQY
TRBV7-9	TRBJ2-7	12	ASSSLGGSYEQY
TRBV11-2	TRBJ1-6	13	ASSLTGLTNSPLH
TRBV5-5	TRBJ1-2	13	ASSLGTSRDYGYT
TRBV18	TRBJ1-3	12	ASSPGGLGNTIY
TRBV6-5	TRBJ1-5	12	ASSHGQGVQPQH
TRBV30	TRBJ2-1	10	AWNPLAHEQF
TRBV13	TRBJ2-5	12	ASSSQRGRETQY
TRBV11-2	TRBJ1-1	11	ASSLIPGGEAF